Shown below are 28 T cell receptor beta chains from a single sample sequenced in a study of human T cells and chemical hapten exposure. This sample's time point: pre-sensitization, week 0. Treatment noted: therapeutic diphenylcyclopropenone sensitization with weekly scalp DPC. MiXCR, run by TCRdb on the RACE reads, gives a single entry per CDR3 protein. The repertoire consists of 350,000 to 400,000 distinct CDR3 sequences, with 4.5% to 5.5% occurring once and the leading ten covering 2.6%. The sample was whole blood, taken in connection with sensitization to the hapten diphenylcyclopropenone (DPC). The source is a woman aged 50 to 60 with alopecia areata. Some clones in this sample may be carry-over from other donors' samples.

This clonotype was counted ten times or more. This chain joins TRBV5-8 and TRBJ2-6; the D gene is possibly TRBD2 (5 bases). The CDR3 consists of 19 residues. V was trimmed by 1 base and J by 1 base, leaving 18 bases between them. CDR1 is SGHTS and CDR2 is YDEGEE in the germline V gene. The CDR3 region is CASSLIIGVPLSGANVLTF. In nucleotides, the CDR3 is TGTGCCAGCAGCTTGATTATCGGGGTTCCCCTATCTGGGGCCAACGTCCTGACTTTC.

This clonotype was counted only a few times. J is TRBJ2-5 and V is TRBV2; unclear D gene. Germline assignment: CDR1 SNHLY and CDR2 FYNNEI. CDR3 size: 13 residues. V dropped 4 bases and J dropped 3 bases, with 9 bases sitting between them. CDR3 loop: CASSGQNEETQYF. The DNA for the CDR3 is TGTGCCAGCAGTGGGCAGAATGAAGAGACCCAGTACTTC. Combining the CDR3 with reference TRBV2 and TRBJ2-5 gives the whole variable domain EPEVTQTPSHQVTQMGQEVILRCVPISNHLYFYWYRQILGQKVEFLVSFYNNEISEKSEIFDDQFSVERPDGSNFTLKIRSTKLEDSAMYFCASSGQNEETQYFGPGTRLLVL.

Many counts were recorded for this clonotype. The J gene is TRBJ2-7, the V gene TRBV10-2, with a possible D match to TRBD2 (6 bases). Per germline, CDR1 WSHSY and CDR2 SAAADI. Trimming took 9 bases from V and 0 from J, leaving 12 bases between them. This CDR3 is built from 13 residues. This chain's CDR3 is CASSDGSSYEQYF. The CDR3 DNA is TGCGCCAGTTCGGACGGGAGCTCCTACGAGCAGTACTTC.

In this sample, this clonotype turned up many times. The chain joins TRBV20-1 to TRBJ2-1; D is undetermined. Germline V gives CDR1 DFQATT, CDR2 SNEGSKA (reference sequence). This CDR3 contains 15 residues. Trimming cost V 5 bases and J 1 base, with 15 bases left between them. The CDR3 DNA reads as TGCAGTGCTCAGATACCAGGATTTTCCTACAATGAGCAGTTCTTC. It is translated as CSAQIPGFSYNEQFF.

To note about this clonotype: A much more abundant neighbour one base away suggests this may be a read error. J is TRBJ2-3 and V is TRBV3-1; 10 bases agree with TRBD2. With 2 bases clipped from V and 0 bases from J, the junction kept 5 bases outside the gene matches. Germline V lookup: CDR1 LGHDT, CDR2 YNNKEL (reference sequence). The CDR3 loop spans 17 amino acids. The CDR3 sequence: CASSQQRTSGSTDTQYF. DNA of the CDR3: TGTGCCAGCAGCCAACAGCGGACTAGCGGTAGCACAGATACGCAGTATTTT.

This clonotype was seen many times. This CDR3 reads CASSSTTGAIYEQYF. The CDR3 DNA sequence: TGTGCCAGCAGTTCGACGACAGGGGCGATCTACGAGCAGTACTTC. The rearrangement joins TRBV27 to TRBJ2-7, with 8 positions matching TRBD1. CDR3 length: 15 amino acids. CDR1 is MNHEY, CDR2 SMNVEV, per germline (reference sequence). V trimming: 4 bases; J trimming: 3 bases; junction bases outside the gene matches: 8.

Concerning this clonotype: Its ends do not fully match the called genes, so a read error is possible. CDR3 sequence reads: CSTSADRTFGGGGYTF. CDR3 DNA: TGTTCCACCAGTGCTGATAGGACATTTGGCGGGGGTGGCTACACCTTC. This chain uses TRBV24-1 with TRBJ1-2; D perhaps matches TRBD1 (5 bases). Germline V gene lookup returns CDR1 KGHDR and CDR2 SFDVKD. This CDR3 spans 16 amino acids.

J is TRBJ2-1 and V is TRBV30; 8 bases align to TRBD2. Germline loops: CDR1 GTSNPN, CDR2 SVGIG (reference sequence). The CDR3 spans 13 residues. The trim removed 5 bases at V and 3 bases at J, leaving 3 bases unmatched. CDR3 nucleotides: TGTGCCTGGGGGACTAGAATCTACAATGAGCAGTTCTTC. This translates into CAWGTRIYNEQFF. The whole variable domain, remainder taken from reference TRBV30 and TRBJ2-1, is SQTIHQWPATLVQPVGSPLSLECTVEGTSNPNLYWYRQAAGRGLQLLFYSVGIGQISSEVPQNLSASRPQDRQFILSSKKLLLSDSGFYLCAWGTRIYNEQFFGPGTRLTVL.

This clonotype occurred a few times. The chain recombines TRBV2 with TRBJ2-7; D not certain. Germline-derived CDR1 and CDR2 are SNHLY and FYNNEI. The CDR3 is 14 residues long. Trimming took 6 bases from V and 1 from J, leaving 13 bases between them. CDR3 sequence: CASSLRVGSYEQYF. CDR3 nucleotide sequence: TGTGCCAGCAGCCTCAGAGTAGGGTCCTACGAGCAGTACTTC.

The table lists this clonotype with a few counts. The chain combines TRBV5-1 with TRBJ1-4; D may be TRBD1 (6 bases). The CDR3 is 17 amino acids. Germline-derived CDR1 and CDR2 are SGHRS and YFSETQ. The V end lost 0 bases, the J end lost 0 bases, and 12 bases lay between the germline ends. The CDR3 nucleotides are TGCGCCAGCAGCTTGGTTGGACAGCCTACAACTAATGAAAAACTGTTTTTT. Amino acid sequence: CASSLVGQPTTNEKLFF.

The chain combines TRBV30 with TRBJ2-6; 7 bases are a match to TRBD1. The CDR3 loop spans 16 amino acids. J was trimmed by 2 bases and V by 0 bases; bases with no gene match: 4. Germline V lookup: CDR1 GTSNPN, CDR2 SVGIG (reference sequence). CDR3 sequence (DNA): TGTGCCTGGAGTGTGGTAGGGGGCGCTGGGGCCAACGTCCTGACTTTC. It codes for CAWSVVGGAGANVLTF.

The chain employs TRBV5-8 and TRBJ2-7; tentatively, D is TRBD1 or TRBD2 (6 bases each). Germline-derived CDR1 and CDR2 are SGHTS and YDEGEE. V was pared by 10 bases and J by 4 bases, with 18 bases between. The CDR3 length is 13 residues. CDR3 loop: CAGVGGAGYEQYF. CDR3 coding DNA: TGTGCCGGAGTGGGGGGCGCGGGGTACGAGCAGTACTTC. The full variable domain, with the rest looked up from reference TRBV5-8 and TRBJ2-7, is EAGVTQSPTHLIKTRGQQATLRCSPISGHTSVYWYQQALGLGLQFLLWYDEGEERNRGNFPPRFSGRQFPNYSSELNVNALELEDSALYLCAGVGGAGYEQYFGPGTRLTVT.

This clonotype was counted at least ten times. The chain combines TRBV27 with TRBJ2-7, with unresolved D. Germline V gives CDR1 MNHEY, CDR2 SMNVEV (reference sequence). This CDR3 is built from 13 residues. V lost 5 bases and J lost 0, with 8 bases in between. CDR3 nucleotide sequence: TGTGCCAGCAGTGCCGGGCACTCCTACGAGCAGTACTTC. This sequence encodes CASSAGHSYEQYF.

This clonotype has more than one count but fewer than ten. The V call is TRBV12-3 or TRBV12-4, the J call TRBJ2-2; 10 nucleotides match TRBD2. The CDR3 extends over 16 amino acids. Trimming took 4 bases from V and 6 from J; bases not matched to a gene: 8. DNA for the CDR3: TGTGCCAGCAGTTCCTCTAGCGGGAGTGGGTCCGGGGAGCTGTTTTTT. Its translation is CASSSSSGSGSGELFF.

This clonotype was counted many times. The V gene is TRBV9, the J gene TRBJ2-1; either TRBD1 or TRBD2 may supply D (5 bases each). The CDR3 is 14 amino acids. Trimming took 0 bases from V and 14 from J, leaving 18 bases between them. Germline assignment: CDR1 SGDLS and CDR2 YYNGEE. CDR3 region: CASSVATSGGEEFF. CDR3 DNA sequence: TGTGCCAGCAGCGTAGCTACGAGTGGGGGTGAAGAGTTCTTC.

This clonotype has ten or more counts. The V call is TRBV28, the J call TRBJ2-5, with D perhaps matching TRBD2 (7 bases). Trimming took off 7 bases at V and 5 bases at J, with 23 bases between the two ends. This CDR3 comprises 16 residues. Germline CDR1 is MDHEN and CDR2 is SYDVKM. The chain's CDR3 is CASTPPGQGRGETQYF. The CDR3, as DNA: TGTGCCAGCACCCCCCCCGGCCAGGGGAGGGGCGAGACCCAGTACTTC.

This clonotype was found many times. The genes are TRBV4-1 and TRBJ2-1; D gene ambiguous. V was shortened by 1 base and J by 7 bases, with 11 bases between the two germline ends. Germline CDR1 is MGHRA and CDR2 is YSYEKL. The CDR3 covers 14 residues. CDR3 sequence: CASSQVLGGNEQFF. Here the CDR3 DNA reads TGCGCCAGCAGCCAAGTGTTAGGTGGTAATGAGCAGTTCTTC.

The chain combines TRBV9 with TRBJ1-6, with D perhaps matching TRBD1 (5 bases). V shed 3 bases and J shed 7 bases, with 11 bases lying between them. Germline V gene lookup returns CDR1 SGDLS and CDR2 YYNGEE. This CDR3 spans 14 amino acids. This CDR3 is CASSAGWGNSPLHF. The CDR3 DNA reads as TGTGCCAGCAGCGCCGGATGGGGGAATTCACCCCTCCACTTT. The variable domain in full, completed from reference TRBV9 and TRBJ1-6, reads DSGVTQTPKHLITATGQRVTLRCSPRSGDLSVYWYQQSLDQGLQFLIQYYNGEERAKGNILERFSAQQFPDLHSELNLSSLELGDSALYFCASSAGWGNSPLHFGNGTRLTVT.

In its sample, this clonotype was seen many times. V usage is TRBV3-1 and J usage is TRBJ2-1; D gene uncertain. Trimming removed 0 bases from V and 5 bases from J, with 8 bases in between. The CDR3 consists of 14 residues. Per the germline V gene, CDR1 is LGHDT and CDR2 is YNNKEL (reference sequence). CDR3: CASSQDIRHNEQFF. The DNA for the CDR3 is TGTGCCAGCAGCCAAGATATACGCCACAATGAGCAGTTCTTC.

The table lists this clonotype with a few counts. J is TRBJ2-5 and V is TRBV12-3 or TRBV12-4, with D possibly matching TRBD2 (5 bases). This CDR3 is built from 17 residues. Trimming removed 6 bases from V and 3 bases from J, with 23 bases in between. This CDR3 is CASSRMMLEGSKETQYF. The CDR3 DNA reads as TGTGCCAGCAGCCGCATGATGCTAGAGGGATCCAAAGAGACCCAGTACTTC.

This clonotype was recorded a few times. The genes are TRBV6-6 and TRBJ2-7; D is undetermined. With 2 bases removed from V and 3 bases from J, the gap between germline ends came to 11 bases. The length of the CDR3 is 14 residues. Per the germline V gene, CDR1 is MNHNY and CDR2 is SVGAGI (reference sequence). The DNA of the CDR3 is TGTGCCAGCAGTTACCCGCACCGCTACTACGAGCAGTACTTC. Its protein is CASSYPHRYYEQYF.

Only a few counts were recorded for this clonotype. The rearrangement uses TRBV2 and TRBJ2-1; TRBD1 or TRBD2 may be the D gene (5 bases each). This CDR3 region has 12 residues. Trimming shortened V by 6 bases and J by 5 bases, and 8 bases separated the two germline ends. The germline gives CDR1 SNHLY, CDR2 FYNNEI. CDR3 nucleotide sequence: TGTGCCAGCAGGAGGGGACACAATGAGCAGTTCTTC. It specifies CASRRGHNEQFF.

The V and J genes are TRBV12-3 or TRBV12-4 and TRBJ1-4, with TRBD1 identical over 7 bases. With V trimmed by 5 bases and J by 14 bases, 11 bases remained unmatched. The CDR3 contains 13 residues. CDR3 DNA sequence: TGTGCCAGCAGTCACCACCTCCGGGACAGCCTGTTTTTT. Its protein product is CASSHHLRDSLFF.

Only a few counts were recorded for this clonotype. The chain uses TRBV7-2 and TRBJ2-7; a possible D gene is TRBD2 (6 bases). V lost 1 base and J lost 0, with 10 bases in between. The CDR3 runs 15 residues. CDR1 is SGHTA and CDR2 is FQGNSA in the germline V gene. CDR3 nucleotides: TGTGCCAGCAGCTTAGATAGCGGAAGCTCCTACGAGCAGTACTTC. This sequence encodes CASSLDSGSSYEQYF.

The rearrangement links TRBV6-6 to TRBJ1-5, with 9 nucleotides matching TRBD1. The CDR3 contains 14 residues. Per germline, CDR1 MNHNY and CDR2 SVGAGI (reference sequence). V gave up 2 bases and J gave up 7 bases; unmatched junction bases: 3. The CDR3 nucleotides are TGTGCCAGCAGTTACGACAGGGGGTACCAGCCCCAGCATTTT. It specifies CASSYDRGYQPQHF.

In its sample, this clonotype was seen many times. CDR3 sequence reads: CASSPGLAGFEQYF. The CDR3 bases are TGTGCCAGCAGCCCGGGACTAGCGGGGTTCGAGCAGTACTTC. The chain uses TRBV4-2 and TRBJ2-7; 13 nucleotides match TRBD2. Per germline, CDR1 LGHNA and CDR2 YNFKEQ. The trim removed 4 bases at V and 6 bases at J, leaving 3 bases unmatched. The CDR3 contains 14 residues.

This clonotype was seen at least ten times. CDR3 sequence: CASSQGKGVDYGYTF. CDR3 nucleotides: TGTGCCAGCAGCCAGGGGAAGGGAGTGGACTATGGCTACACCTTC. This sequence joins TRBV9 and TRBJ1-2; a weak D match, TRBD1 (6 bases). The CDR3 extends over 15 amino acids. The germline V and J ends were trimmed by 4 bases and 3 bases, with 16 bases remaining between them. Per the germline V gene, CDR1 is SGDLS and CDR2 is YYNGEE.

The V and J genes are TRBV10-3 and TRBJ2-1; TRBD2 matches at 7 bases. Germline V lookup: CDR1 ENHRY, CDR2 SYGVKD. The ends lost 4 bases at V and 0 bases at J; junction bases unmatched: 3. This CDR3 is built from 15 residues. CDR3 amino acids: CAISGGGVSYNEQFF. CDR3 DNA: TGTGCCATCAGTGGGGGAGGGGTCTCCTACAATGAGCAGTTCTTC.